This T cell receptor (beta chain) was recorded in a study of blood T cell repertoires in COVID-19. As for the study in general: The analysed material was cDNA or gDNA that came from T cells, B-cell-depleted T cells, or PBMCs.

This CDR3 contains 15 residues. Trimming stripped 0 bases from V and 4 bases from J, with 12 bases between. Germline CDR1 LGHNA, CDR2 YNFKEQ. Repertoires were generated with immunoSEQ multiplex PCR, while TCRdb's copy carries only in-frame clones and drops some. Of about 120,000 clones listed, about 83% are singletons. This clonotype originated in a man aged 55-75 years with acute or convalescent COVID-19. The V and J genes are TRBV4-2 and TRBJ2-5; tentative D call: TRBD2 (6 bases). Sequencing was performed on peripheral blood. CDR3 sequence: CASSQDPAGRETQYF. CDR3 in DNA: TGTGCCAGCAGCCAAGATCCCGCGGGACGAGAGACCCAGTACTTC.